The clone carrying this T cell receptor (beta chain) came up once. Antigen specificity is unknown. The entry originates in a study of T cell responses to AZD1222 COVID-19 vaccine. CDR3 length: 15 residues. J lost 4 bases, V lost 3 bases, and 2 bases had no gene match. CDR1 is SGHRS, CDR2 YFSETQ, per germline. Repertoires were generated with immunoSEQ multiplex PCR, while TCRdb's copy carries only in-frame clones and drops some. The data show 180,000 or so clones, about 89% seen once. Overall study results and limits: Donors skewed white British and female; clonal diversity was possibly underestimated. At 160-218 and 743-854, vaccine-associated CD4 TCRs were dominant, and they spanned spike. Elevations in Spike-specific TCR breadth and depth followed administration of two AZD1222 doses.

The sample was peripheral blood, taken on day 0 of AZD1222 vaccination. This clonotype was obtained from an adult in good health. The rearrangement links TRBV5-1 to TRBJ2-2, with 11 bases matching TRBD1. CDR3 DNA sequence: TGCGCCAGCAGCTCCGGGACAGGGGGCACCGGGGAGCTGTTTTTT. Amino acids: CASSSGTGGTGELFF.